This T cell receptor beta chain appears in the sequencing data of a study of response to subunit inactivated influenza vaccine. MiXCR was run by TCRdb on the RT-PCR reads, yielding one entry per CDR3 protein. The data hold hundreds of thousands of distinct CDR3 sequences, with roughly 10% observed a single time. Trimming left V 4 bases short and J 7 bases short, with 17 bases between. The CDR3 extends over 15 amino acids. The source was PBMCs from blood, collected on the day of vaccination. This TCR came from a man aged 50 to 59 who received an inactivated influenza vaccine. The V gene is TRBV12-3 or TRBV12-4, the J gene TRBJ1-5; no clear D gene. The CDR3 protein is CASSSRALTLQPQHF. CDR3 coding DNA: TGTGCCAGCAGTTCTCGGGCCCTTACGCTCCAGCCCCAGCATTTT.